These 14 T cell receptor beta chains came from one sample sequenced in a study of vaccination effects on CD4 cells after COVID-19. The antigens of these receptors remain unknown. Antigen-specific CD4+ T cell clonotypes were called by their expansion after viral peptide-pool culture in ViraFEST. CD4+ T cell isolation took place after approximately 11 days of culture. Nucleocapsid antibody tests were negative, and the vaccine recipients had no prior SARS-CoV-2 infection. Profiled with immunoSEQ multiplex PCR; TCRdb holds only in-frame clones, not every one. The sample yields about 68,000 clones, about four fifths seen once. Sequences were derived from CD4+ T cells from PBMCs cultured with SARS-CoV-2 spike peptides, sampled before COVID-19 vaccination. These receptors came from a human donor who received a COVID-19 vaccine.

This sequence joins TRBV6-1 and TRBJ2-3; TRBD2 is a possible D gene (5 bases). CDR1 and CDR2 (germline): MNHNS, SASEGT. Trimming took off 0 bases at V and 6 bases at J, with 10 bases between the two ends. The CDR3 totals 14 residues. Here the CDR3 DNA reads TGTGCCAGCAGTGAAGCGCGGGCTAGCGATACGCAGTATTTT. Protein sequence: CASSEARASDTQYF.

This clone was seen just once. This sequence joins TRBV30 and TRBJ2-2; maybe TRBD1 (8 bases). V gave up 4 bases and J gave up 2 bases, with 11 bases separating them. Germline CDR1 and CDR2: GTSNPN and SVGIG (reference sequence). This CDR3 spans 14 amino acids. As DNA, the CDR3 is TGTGCCTGGAACAGGGGGGGAAACACCGGGGAGCTGTTTTTT. As protein: CAWNRGGNTGELFF.

This rearrangement joins TRBV24-1 to TRBJ1-2; TRBD1 might be the D (5 bases). V lost 3 bases, J lost 4 bases, and 11 bases lay in between. CDR1 is KGHDR, CDR2 SFDVKD, per germline. The CDR3 sequence is 14 residues long. The CDR3 spells CATSDQRGGYGYTF. For the CDR3, the DNA is TGTGCCACCAGTGATCAAAGGGGTGGCTATGGCTACACCTTC.

This clone showed up just a few times. V is TRBV4-1 and J is TRBJ1-4; no firm D call. Germline V lookup: CDR1 MGHRA, CDR2 YSYEKL. This CDR3 region has 13 residues. The ends were cut back, 4 bases at V and 4 bases at J, with 7 bases in the middle. The CDR3 loop is CASSLRLNEKLFF. In DNA, the CDR3 is TGCGCCAGCAGCCTCCGCCTTAATGAAAAACTGTTTTTT.

The J gene is TRBJ1-3, the V gene TRBV29-1; no clear D gene. Deletions cut 6 bases from V and 9 bases from J, with 18 bases between. The CDR3 has 13 amino acids. CDR1 is SQVTM and CDR2 is ANQGSEA in the germline V gene. The CDR3 nucleotides read TGCAGCGTCGATAATGGATCGGGCGGCACCATATATTTT. Residues: CSVDNGSGGTIYF.

The gene calls are TRBV10-1 and TRBJ2-5; D is unresolved. Trimming left V 5 bases short and J 2 bases short, with 9 bases between. The CDR3 spans 13 residues. Germline lookup yields CDR1 WNHNN and CDR2 SYGVQD (reference sequence). Here the CDR3 reads CASSRTQQETQYF. The DNA for the CDR3 is TGCGCCAGCAGTAGGACGCAGCAAGAGACCCAGTACTTC.

This chain links TRBV5-1 with TRBJ2-3; D is perhaps TRBD2 (6 bases). The CDR3 is 15 residues long. From germline, CDR1 is SGHRS and CDR2 YFSETQ. V dropped 3 bases and J dropped 5 bases, with 16 bases sitting between them. The CDR3 DNA sequence: TGCGCCAGCAGCTCACTAAACGGGGGTGGAGATACGCAGTATTTT. This sequence encodes CASSSLNGGGDTQYF.

V usage is TRBV10-3 and J usage is TRBJ2-7; the D gene is possibly TRBD1 (6 bases). There are 15 residues in the CDR3. Germline V gene data show CDR1 as ENHRY and CDR2 as SYGVKD. Trimming shortened V by 2 bases and J by 0 bases, and 11 bases separated the two germline ends. The CDR3 DNA reads as TGTGCCATCAGTGAGGGAGACAGGAGCTCCTACGAGCAGTACGTC. Its translation: CAISEGDRSSYEQYV.

The V call is TRBV5-4, the J call TRBJ1-1; D call uncertain. Germline V gene data show CDR1 as SGHNT and CDR2 as YYREEE (reference sequence). The CDR3 is made up of 14 amino acids. Trimming pared 1 base from V and 0 bases from J, leaving 7 bases between. DNA for the CDR3: TGTGCCAGCAGCTTGACAGCCTTGAACACTGAAGCTTTCTTT. This gives the protein CASSLTALNTEAFF.

The chain combines TRBV2 with TRBJ1-2; weak D call: TRBD1 (6 bases). V was shortened by 4 bases and J by 4 bases, with 10 bases between the two germline ends. CDR3 length: 13 residues. Germline V gene lookup returns CDR1 SNHLY and CDR2 FYNNEI. The CDR3 region has the DNA TGTGCCAGCAGTGCGACAGGCGGCTATGGCTACACCTTC. It is translated as CASSATGGYGYTF.

The chain couples TRBV18 to TRBJ2-7; 7 bases align to TRBD2. CDR3 length equals 15 residues. The germline gives CDR1 KGHSH, CDR2 LQKENI. V dropped 2 bases and J dropped 5; count of bases not matched to a gene: 9. CDR3 amino acids: CASSPVRERGHEQYV. In DNA form, the CDR3 reads TGTGCCAGCTCACCAGTGCGGGAGAGGGGACACGAGCAGTACGTC.

The chain is built from TRBV19 and TRBJ1-3, with 9 bases identical to TRBD1. After removal of 6 bases from V and 4 bases from J, the junction contained 4 bases not matched to a gene. Germline values: CDR1 LNHDA, CDR2 SQIVND (reference sequence). CDR3 length: 14 amino acids. The CDR3 sequence is CASRPDRGGNTIYF. The CDR3 region has the DNA TGTGCCAGTAGACCGGACAGGGGCGGAAACACCATATATTTT.

The genes are TRBV5-1 and TRBJ2-5, with a tentative D call TRBD1 (5 bases). The CDR3 runs to 14 residues. The ends were cut back, 0 bases at V and 5 bases at J, with 11 bases in the middle. Germline-derived CDR1 and CDR2 are SGHRS and YFSETQ. In DNA form, the CDR3 reads TGCGCCAGCAGCTTGGGTGGGGCGGAGGAGACCCAGTACTTC. It encodes CASSLGGAEETQYF.

The rearrangement links TRBV9 to TRBJ2-5; TRBD2 matches at 15 bases. CDR1 and CDR2 from the germline V gene are SGDLS and YYNGEE. The CDR3 contains 16 residues. V was clipped by 2 bases and J by 2 bases; unmatched bases: 1. Here the CDR3 DNA reads TGTGCCAGCAGCGTGGGACTAGCGGGGGGACAAGAGACCCAGTACTTC. Protein sequence: CASSVGLAGGQETQYF.